These 32 T cell receptor beta chains were all obtained from the same sample, sequenced in a study of glioma-infiltrating T cells after dendritic cell vaccination. TCRdb keeps only in-frame clones here, not all; method: immunoSEQ multiplex PCR. The sample records approximately 100,000 clones, 70% to 80% being singletons. Specimen: blood, collected before dendritic cell vaccination. The receptors were gathered from a human donor with glioblastoma.

The table lists this clone with a few counts. J is TRBJ2-7 and V is TRBV6-1; 9 bases are shared with TRBD2. V was clipped by 4 bases and J by 4 bases; unmatched bases: 8. The CDR3 loop spans 15 amino acids. Germline CDR1 reads MNHNS; CDR2 reads SASEGT. The CDR3 DNA is TGTGCCAGCAGTGTCGCGGGAGGGATGACGTACGAGCAGTACTTC. Encoded protein: CASSVAGGMTYEQYF.

This sequence joins TRBV19 and TRBJ2-6, with D perhaps matching TRBD1 (6 bases). Trimming pared 5 bases from V and 0 bases from J, leaving 14 bases between. CDR3 size: 17 residues. Germline lookup yields CDR1 LNHDA and CDR2 SQIVND (reference sequence). CDR3 amino acids: CASSGGRGGSGANVLTF. The CDR3 region has the DNA TGTGCCAGTAGTGGAGGCAGGGGCGGCTCTGGGGCCAACGTCCTGACTTTC.

The chain uses TRBV5-1 and TRBJ1-4; 9 positions match TRBD1. The CDR3 has 18 residues. J gave up 0 bases and V 2 bases, and 8 bases lay outside the gene matches. CDR1 SGHRS and CDR2 YFSETQ come from the germline V gene. The CDR3 is CASSFVGQGITTNEKLFF. CDR3 DNA sequence: TGCGCCAGCAGCTTTGTAGGACAGGGGATCACAACTAATGAAAAACTGTTTTTT.

The V call is TRBV30, the J call TRBJ1-5; TRBD1 matches at 9 bases. Germline-derived CDR1 and CDR2 are GTSNPN and SVGIG (reference sequence). The junction had 7 bases not matched to a gene; V was cut back by 6 bases and J by 4 bases. This CDR3 has 14 amino acids. CDR3 loop: CACSRQGGNQPQHF. The CDR3 DNA reads TGTGCCTGCTCTAGACAGGGGGGGAATCAGCCCCAGCATTTT.

V and J are TRBV19 and TRBJ2-7; 8 bases fit TRBD1. With V trimmed by 3 bases and J by 3 bases, 1 base remained unmatched. The CDR3 is 13 residues long. Germline V gene lookup returns CDR1 LNHDA and CDR2 SQIVND (reference sequence). This CDR3 is CASSIGQGYEQYF. In DNA, the CDR3 is TGTGCCAGTAGTATCGGACAGGGCTACGAGCAGTACTTC.

The J gene is TRBJ2-3, the V gene TRBV4-1; 9 bases match TRBD2. The CDR3 is 17 residues long. From germline, CDR1 is MGHRA and CDR2 YSYEKL. Trimming cost V 4 bases and J 0 bases; bases outside gene matches: 8. For the CDR3, the DNA is TGCGCCAGCAGCCCTAATAGCGGGGGCCCTAGCACAGATACGCAGTATTTT. Amino acid sequence: CASSPNSGGPSTDTQYF.

The chain is built from TRBV19 and TRBJ1-5; possibly TRBD1 for D (6 bases). The length of the CDR3 is 15 residues. V lost 11 bases to trimming and J lost 4 bases, with 21 bases between them. Germline lookup yields CDR1 LNHDA and CDR2 SQIVND (reference sequence). CDR3 loop: CASQSRTVSNQPQHF. The CDR3 DNA reads TGTGCCTCACAAAGTCGGACAGTCTCTAATCAGCCCCAGCATTTT. Combining the CDR3 with reference TRBV19 and TRBJ1-5 gives the whole variable domain DGGITQSPKYLFRKEGQNVTLSCEQNLNHDAMYWYRQDPGQGLRLIYYSQIVNDFQKGDIAEGYSVSREKKESFPLTVTSAQKNPTAFYLCASQSRTVSNQPQHFGDGTRLSIL.

The chain has TRBV7-9 and TRBJ1-1, with 8 bases matching TRBD1. From germline, CDR1 is SEHNR and CDR2 FQNEAQ (reference sequence). This CDR3 region has 15 residues. Trimming took 6 bases from V and 0 from J; bases not matched to a gene: 6. This chain's CDR3 is CASRTGDLMNTEAFF. Here the CDR3 DNA reads TGTGCCAGCAGGACAGGGGACCTCATGAACACTGAAGCTTTCTTT.

The V gene is TRBV27, the J gene TRBJ1-2; 9 bases agree with TRBD1. CDR1 is MNHEY, CDR2 SMNVEV, per germline (reference sequence). The CDR3 extends over 18 amino acids. Trimming removed 4 bases from V and 2 bases from J; junction bases left unmatched: 14. Written as DNA, the CDR3 is TGTGCCAGCAGTTCTATCCTCCTTTGGGACAGGGAAAACTATGGCTACACCTTC. This sequence encodes CASSSILLWDRENYGYTF.

The gene calls are TRBV5-1 and TRBJ1-2, with 7 bases that match TRBD1. Germline CDR1 SGHRS, CDR2 YFSETQ. The length of the CDR3 is 17 residues. V lost 0 bases, J lost 8 bases, and 16 bases stayed unmatched. CDR3 nucleotides: TGCGCCAGCAGCTTGGTGGGACAGACGCCCTCAGGGGGAGGCTACACCTTC. This codes for CASSLVGQTPSGGGYTF.

There are a few counts of this clone. The same CDR3 can be traced to other DNA sequences in this sample. V gene TRBV10-3 combines with J gene TRBJ2-7; tentatively, D is TRBD2 (6 bases). CDR3 length equals 12 residues. Germline CDR1 ENHRY, CDR2 SYGVKD. Trimming pared 8 bases from V and 0 bases from J, leaving 8 bases between. The CDR3 DNA sequence: TGTGCCATCGGGACTGCCTCCTACGAGCAGTACTTC. Its translation: CAIGTASYEQYF.

V usage is TRBV6-5 and J usage is TRBJ2-3; D uncertain. The CDR3 extends over 14 amino acids. V was pared by 2 bases and J by 4 bases, with 10 bases between. Germline V CDR1 and CDR2: MNHEY, SVGAGI. CDR3 residues: CASSYTRHADTQYF. CDR3 DNA sequence: TGTGCCAGCAGTTACACAAGACACGCAGATACGCAGTATTTT.

The chain combines TRBV5-1 with TRBJ1-1; the D gene is possibly TRBD1 (5 bases). Per germline, CDR1 SGHRS and CDR2 YFSETQ. Trimming stripped 0 bases from V and 4 bases from J, with 13 bases between. This CDR3 spans 15 amino acids. The CDR3, as DNA: TGCGCCAGCAGCTTGGTTTTCGGGGGAGGCACTGAAGCTTTCTTT. Amino acids: CASSLVFGGGTEAFF.

The J gene is TRBJ2-7, the V gene TRBV5-1; 10 bases are shared with TRBD2. Per germline, CDR1 SGHRS and CDR2 YFSETQ. The CDR3 length is 15 residues. The V and J ends lost 4 bases and 2 bases, in that order; junction bases with no gene match: 6. CDR3 nucleotides: TGCGCCAGCAGCAGAGGACTAGCGGATACCTACGAGCAGTACTTC. Protein sequence: CASSRGLADTYEQYF.

This clone occurred once. The rearrangement joins TRBV2 to TRBJ2-5; 8 bases are shared with TRBD1. The CDR3 is made up of 13 amino acids. The junction had 5 bases not matched to a gene; V was cut back by 6 bases and J by 5 bases. Germline assignment: CDR1 SNHLY and CDR2 FYNNEI. The CDR3 bases are TGTGCCAGCAGCGGACAGGGCGACGAGACCCAGTACTTC. Translation gives CASSGQGDETQYF.

This chain joins TRBV5-4 and TRBJ1-1; D is uncertain. Deletions cut 4 bases from V and 1 base from J, with 8 bases between. Germline values: CDR1 SGHNT, CDR2 YYREEE (reference sequence). This CDR3 spans 13 amino acids. CDR3 protein: CASSALKNTEAFF. As DNA, the CDR3 is TGTGCCAGCAGCGCCCTAAAGAACACTGAAGCTTTCTTT. The full variable domain, rest sourced from reference TRBV5-4 and TRBJ1-1, is ETGVTQSPTHLIKTRGQQVTLRCSSQSGHNTVSWYQQALGQGPQFIFQYYREEENGRGNFPPRFSGLQFPNYSSELNVNALELDDSALYLCASSALKNTEAFFGQGTRLTVV.

The chain joins TRBV6-5 to TRBJ1-2; D gene ambiguous. Trimming cost V 6 bases and J 6 bases, with 14 bases left between them. Germline loops: CDR1 MNHEY, CDR2 SVGAGI. This CDR3 has 13 residues. CDR3 sequence reads: CASSPWERDGYTF. The CDR3 DNA sequence: TGTGCCAGCAGCCCGTGGGAGAGGGATGGCTACACCTTC.

The V gene is TRBV2, the J gene TRBJ2-2; D not certain. Germline V gene data show CDR1 as SNHLY and CDR2 as FYNNEI. The ends were cut back, 8 bases at V and 6 bases at J, with 16 bases in the middle. The CDR3 sequence is 14 residues long. CDR3 nucleotides: TGTGCCAGCGGCCTTCTCGGCGGTGCCGGGGAGCTGTTTTTT. Its protein is CASGLLGGAGELFF.

The chain combines TRBV21-1 with TRBJ1-2. TRBV21-1 is deemed a pseudogene. This CDR3 spans 13 amino acids. The CDR3 DNA reads TGTGCCAGCTCCTCATTGAACTACTATGGCTACACCTTC. Amino acids: CASSSLNYYGYTF.

This clone appeared a few times. V gene TRBV7-9 combines with J gene TRBJ2-3, with 8 positions matching TRBD2. V was pared by 6 bases and J by 6 bases, with 14 bases of the junction left unmatched. The CDR3 runs 16 residues. The germline V gene encodes CDR1 SEHNR and CDR2 FQNEAQ (reference sequence). The CDR3 loop is CASRPLAGTSADTQYF. In DNA, the CDR3 is TGTGCCAGCAGACCTCTAGCGGGCACCTCCGCGGATACGCAGTATTTT.

The V call is TRBV2, the J call TRBJ2-3; D is possibly TRBD1 (5 bases). There are 14 residues in the CDR3. Trimming took off 6 bases at V and 2 bases at J, with 12 bases between the two ends. Germline CDR1 and CDR2: SNHLY and FYNNEI. The CDR3 protein is CASRLDSHTDTQYF. Written as DNA, the CDR3 is TGTGCCAGCAGATTAGACAGCCACACAGATACGCAGTATTTT.

The chain recombines TRBV6-6 with TRBJ2-7; possibly TRBD2 for D (5 bases). The V end was cut by 5 bases, the J end by 2 bases, with 16 bases between. Looked up from germline, CDR1 is MNHNY and CDR2 is SVGAGI (reference sequence). The CDR3 runs to 15 residues. CDR3 residues: CASSPPRGDAYEQYF. The CDR3 DNA sequence: TGTGCCAGCAGTCCCCCCCGGGGTGACGCCTACGAGCAGTACTTC.

Only a few counts were recorded for this clone. The chain has TRBV30 and TRBJ2-7, with D hard to call. Germline CDR1 reads GTSNPN; CDR2 reads SVGIG (reference sequence). The CDR3 extends over 12 amino acids. Trimming removed 0 bases at V and 9 bases at J, with 12 bases between. The CDR3 protein is CAWSVLGPGQYF. The CDR3 DNA sequence: TGTGCCTGGAGTGTATTGGGTCCGGGGCAGTACTTC.

The chain is built from TRBV6-1 and TRBJ2-3; 11 bases are a match to TRBD2. Germline V lookup: CDR1 MNHNS, CDR2 SASEGT. Trimming removed 7 bases from V and 6 bases from J; junction bases left unmatched: 9. This CDR3 is built from 15 residues. The CDR3 DNA reads as TGTGCCAGCAAAAAACTAGCGGGGGCGAGGGATACGCAGTATTTT. As protein: CASKKLAGARDTQYF.

The chain has TRBV5-1 and TRBJ2-3; weak D call: TRBD1 (6 bases). The V gene's germline CDR1 is SGHRS and CDR2 YFSETQ. V dropped 0 bases and J dropped 8 bases, with 19 bases sitting between them. CDR3 length equals 16 residues. CDR3 in amino acids: CASSLDGTPRGGTQYF. CDR3 bases: TGCGCCAGCAGCTTGGACGGGACACCCCGGGGTGGTACGCAGTATTTT.

The rearrangement uses TRBV10-3 and TRBJ1-1; D unclear. This CDR3 has 14 residues. V lost 1 base, J lost 1 base, and 7 bases lay in between. CDR1 is ENHRY and CDR2 is SYGVKD in the germline V gene. The CDR3 bases are TGTGCCATCAGTGAGTTACAAACGAACACTGAAGCTTTCTTT. This gives the protein CAISELQTNTEAFF.

The V call is TRBV5-1, the J call TRBJ2-3; 7 bases map to TRBD1. The ends lost 3 bases at V and 0 bases at J; junction bases unmatched: 7. CDR1 and CDR2 (germline): SGHRS, YFSETQ. This CDR3 has 16 residues. CDR3 DNA sequence: TGCGCCAGCAGCTCGGCCGACAGGGCAAGCACAGATACGCAGTATTTT. Encoded protein: CASSSADRASTDTQYF. The full variable domain, rest sourced from reference TRBV5-1 and TRBJ2-3, is KAGVTQTPRYLIKTRGQQVTLSCSPISGHRSVSWYQQTPGQGLQFLFEYFSETQRNKGNFPGRFSGRQFSNSRSEMNVSTLELGDSALYLCASSSADRASTDTQYFGPGTRLTVL.

J is TRBJ1-1 and V is TRBV5-8, with D maybe TRBD1 (6 bases). V shed 4 bases and J shed 6 bases, with 16 bases lying between them. In germline, CDR1 is SGHTS, CDR2 YDEGEE. The CDR3 length is 14 residues. CDR3 sequence (DNA): TGTGCCAGCAGCCACAGGGTGGAGACCGCTGAAGCTTTCTTT. This codes for CASSHRVETAEAFF.

The chain is built from TRBV5-5 and TRBJ2-7; tentative D call: TRBD1 (6 bases). The germline gives CDR1 SGHKS, CDR2 YYEKEE (reference sequence). Trimming stripped 4 bases from V and 3 bases from J, with 14 bases between. The CDR3 has 14 amino acids. CDR3 region: CASSPGVSYYEQYF. Written as DNA, the CDR3 is TGTGCCAGCAGCCCAGGGGTCTCCTACTACGAGCAGTACTTC. Full variable domain (missing parts from reference TRBV5-5 and TRBJ2-7): DAGVTQSPTHLIKTRGQQVTLRCSPISGHKSVSWYQQVLGQGPQFIFQYYEKEERGRGNFPDRFSARQFPNYSSELNVNALLLGDSALYLCASSPGVSYYEQYFGPGTRLTVT.

This clone was counted only a few times. The genes are TRBV4-1 and TRBJ1-2; 8 bases are a match to TRBD1. The CDR3 is 17 residues long. CDR1 MGHRA and CDR2 YSYEKL come from the germline V gene. Losses at the gene ends were 0 bases for V and 2 bases for J; bases not matched to a gene: 8. CDR3 in amino acids: CASSQDWQGAQNYGYTF. CDR3 DNA sequence: TGCGCCAGCAGCCAAGATTGGCAGGGGGCGCAAAACTATGGCTACACCTTC.

In this sample, this clone turned up once. The chain links TRBV5-4 to TRBJ1-1, with a weak D call TRBD1 (6 bases). V gave up 1 base and J gave up 8 bases, with 12 bases separating them. This CDR3 comprises 13 residues. The V gene's germline CDR1 is SGHNT and CDR2 YYREEE (reference sequence). Here the CDR3 DNA reads TGTGCCAGCAGCTTGACAGGGCGTTGGGAAGCTTTCTTT. Protein: CASSLTGRWEAFF.

The rearrangement links TRBV9 to TRBJ2-5, with 14 bases identical to TRBD2. The CDR3 length is 19 residues. Unmatched junction bases numbered 11, after V lost 2 bases and J lost 2 bases. The germline gives CDR1 SGDLS, CDR2 YYNGEE. The CDR3 protein is CASSVGLAGARWVQETQYF. Written as DNA, the CDR3 is TGTGCCAGCAGCGTGGGACTAGCGGGGGCCCGGTGGGTTCAAGAGACCCAGTACTTC.